Ten or more counts support the clone carrying this T cell receptor beta chain. This entry belongs to a study of molecular identifiers for immune sequencing clone quantification. A CD8+CD4-CCR7+CD45RA+ phenotype served as the sorting definition for naive CD8 T cells. TCRdb called the PCR reads again in MiXCR, with one record for every CDR3 protein. The sample includes about 65,000 distinct CDR3 sequences, less than 20% seen only once; the top ten take less than 2%. The receptor was isolated from a human donor in good health. Some libraries in this study had Jurkat cell RNA spiked in. The sequenced material came from naive CD8+ T cells from blood, with Jurkat cell RNA spiked in. The subset was: FACS-sorted CD8+CD4-CCR7+CD45RA+ naive T cells.

The CDR3 coding sequence is TGCAGTGCGCAACGGTGGCTAGCGGGAGACGCGGATACGCAGTATTTT. Translation gives CSAQRWLAGDADTQYF. The V and J genes are TRBV20-1 and TRBJ2-3, with 10 bases lining up with TRBD2. The germline CDR1 and CDR2 sequences are DFQATT and SNEGSKA (reference sequence). The CDR3 is 16 residues long. Trimming removed 6 bases from V and 6 bases from J; junction bases left unmatched: 15.